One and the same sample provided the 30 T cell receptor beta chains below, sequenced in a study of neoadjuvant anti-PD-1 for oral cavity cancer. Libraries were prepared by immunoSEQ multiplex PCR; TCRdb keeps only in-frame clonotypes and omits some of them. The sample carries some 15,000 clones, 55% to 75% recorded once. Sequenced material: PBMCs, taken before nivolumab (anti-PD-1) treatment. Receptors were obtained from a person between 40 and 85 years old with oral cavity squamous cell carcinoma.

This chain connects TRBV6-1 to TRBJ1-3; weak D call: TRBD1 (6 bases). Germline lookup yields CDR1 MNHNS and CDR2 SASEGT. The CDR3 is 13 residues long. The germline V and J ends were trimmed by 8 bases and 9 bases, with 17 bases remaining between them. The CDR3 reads CASYLQGPSTIYF. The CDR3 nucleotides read TGTGCCAGCTACCTTCAGGGGCCGAGCACCATATATTTT.

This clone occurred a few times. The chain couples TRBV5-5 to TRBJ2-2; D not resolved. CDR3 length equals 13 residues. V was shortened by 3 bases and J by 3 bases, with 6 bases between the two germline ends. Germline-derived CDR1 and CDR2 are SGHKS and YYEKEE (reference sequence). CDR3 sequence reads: CASSSTYTGELFF. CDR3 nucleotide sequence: TGTGCCAGCAGCTCGACCTACACCGGGGAGCTGTTTTTT.

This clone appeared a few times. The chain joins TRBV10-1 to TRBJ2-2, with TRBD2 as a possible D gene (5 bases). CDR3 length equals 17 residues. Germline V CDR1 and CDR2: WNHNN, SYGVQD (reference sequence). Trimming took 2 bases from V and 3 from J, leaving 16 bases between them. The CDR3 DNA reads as TGCGCCAGCAGTGAGCTCTGGTCTAGCTCGGACACCGGGGAGCTGTTTTTT. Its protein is CASSELWSSSDTGELFF.

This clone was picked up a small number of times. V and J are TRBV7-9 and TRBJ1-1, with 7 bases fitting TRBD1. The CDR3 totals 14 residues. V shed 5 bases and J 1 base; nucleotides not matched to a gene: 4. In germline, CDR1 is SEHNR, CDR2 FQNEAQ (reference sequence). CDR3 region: CASSLGTANTEAFF. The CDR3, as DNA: TGTGCCAGCAGCCTCGGGACAGCGAACACTGAAGCTTTCTTT.

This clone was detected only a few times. The CDR3 loop reads CASSFPEGGRPTYEQYF. DNA of the CDR3: TGTGCCAGCAGCTTCCCCGAGGGGGGGAGGCCTACCTACGAGCAGTACTTC. The chain links TRBV5-5 to TRBJ2-7, with a weak D call TRBD2 (7 bases). The CDR3 consists of 17 residues. In germline, CDR1 is SGHKS, CDR2 YYEKEE (reference sequence). The V end lost 2 bases, the J end lost 2 bases, and 20 bases lay between the germline ends.

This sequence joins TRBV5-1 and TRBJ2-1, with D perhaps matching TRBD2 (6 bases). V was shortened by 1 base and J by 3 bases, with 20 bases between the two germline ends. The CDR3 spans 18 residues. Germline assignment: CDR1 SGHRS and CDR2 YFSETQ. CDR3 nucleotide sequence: TGCGCCAGCAGCTTGCGGGGGATCAGACTCACCGGCTACAATGAGCAGTTCTTC. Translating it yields CASSLRGIRLTGYNEQFF.

CDR3 sequence: CASSRERVSYEQYF. The CDR3 region has the DNA TGCGCCAGCAGCAGGGAGCGGGTGTCCTACGAGCAGTACTTC. The chain carries TRBV5-1 and TRBJ2-7, with D possibly being TRBD2 (6 bases). The V end was cut by 4 bases, the J end by 1 base, with 12 bases between. Germline assignment: CDR1 SGHRS and CDR2 YFSETQ. The CDR3 runs to 14 residues.

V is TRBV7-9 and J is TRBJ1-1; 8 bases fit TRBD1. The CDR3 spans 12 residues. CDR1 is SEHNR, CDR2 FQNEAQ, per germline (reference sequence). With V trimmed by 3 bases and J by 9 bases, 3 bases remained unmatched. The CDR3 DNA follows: TGTGCCAGCAGCTTCGGACAGGGACAAGCTTTCTTT. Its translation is CASSFGQGQAFF. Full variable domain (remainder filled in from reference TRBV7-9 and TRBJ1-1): DTGVSQNPRHKITKRGQNVTFRCDPISEHNRLYWYRQTLGQGPEFLTYFQNEAQLEKSRLLSDRFSAERPKGSFSTLEIQRTEQGDSAMYLCASSFGQGQAFFGQGTRLTVV.

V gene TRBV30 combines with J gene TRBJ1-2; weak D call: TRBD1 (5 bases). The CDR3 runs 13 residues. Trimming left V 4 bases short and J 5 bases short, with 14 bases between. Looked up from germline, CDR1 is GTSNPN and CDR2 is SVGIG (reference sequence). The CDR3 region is CAWIMGVGYGYTF. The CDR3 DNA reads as TGTGCCTGGATCATGGGGGTGGGATATGGCTACACCTTC.

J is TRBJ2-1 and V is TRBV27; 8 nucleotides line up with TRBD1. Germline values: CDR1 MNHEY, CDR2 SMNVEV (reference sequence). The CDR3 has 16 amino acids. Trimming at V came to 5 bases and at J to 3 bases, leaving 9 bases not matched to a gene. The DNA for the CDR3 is TGTGCCAGCAGTCTTTCCGGGACAGGATTCTACAATGAGCAGTTCTTC. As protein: CASSLSGTGFYNEQFF.

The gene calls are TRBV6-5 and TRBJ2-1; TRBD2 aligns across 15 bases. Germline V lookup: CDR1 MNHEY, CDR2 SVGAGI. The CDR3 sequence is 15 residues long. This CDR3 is CVGTSGRRGVNEQFF. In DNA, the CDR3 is TGTGTCGGGACTAGCGGGAGGCGAGGTGTCAATGAGCAGTTCTTC.

CDR3 loop: CASSPGPWPQETQYF. CDR3 DNA sequence: TGTGCCAGCAGCCCGGGACCCTGGCCTCAAGAGACCCAGTACTTC. The chain links TRBV5-4 to TRBJ2-5; TRBD1 or TRBD2 may be the D gene (5 bases each). Between the trimmed V and J ends, which lost 4 bases and 2 bases, there was a span of 15 bases. Germline V gene data show CDR1 as SGHNT and CDR2 as YYREEE (reference sequence). The CDR3 covers 15 residues.

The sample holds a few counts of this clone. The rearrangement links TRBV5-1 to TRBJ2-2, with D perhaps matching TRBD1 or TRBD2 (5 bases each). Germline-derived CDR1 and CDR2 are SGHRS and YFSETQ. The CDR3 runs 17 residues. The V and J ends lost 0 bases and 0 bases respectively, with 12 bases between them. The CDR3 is CASSLGLGRSNTGELFF. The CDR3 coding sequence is TGCGCCAGCAGCTTGGGGCTGGGACGATCGAACACCGGGGAGCTGTTTTTT.

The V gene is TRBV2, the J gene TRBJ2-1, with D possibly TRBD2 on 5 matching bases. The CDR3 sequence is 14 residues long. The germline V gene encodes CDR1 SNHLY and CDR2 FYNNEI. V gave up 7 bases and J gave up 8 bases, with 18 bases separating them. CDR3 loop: CASMRASTEDEQFF. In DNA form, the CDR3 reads TGTGCCAGCATGAGGGCTAGCACTGAAGATGAGCAGTTCTTC.

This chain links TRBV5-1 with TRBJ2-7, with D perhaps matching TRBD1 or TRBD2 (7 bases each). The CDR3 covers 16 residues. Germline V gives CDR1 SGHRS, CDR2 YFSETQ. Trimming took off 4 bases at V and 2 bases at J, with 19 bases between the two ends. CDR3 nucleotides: TGCGCCAGCAGCCGGGGGGACAGTGGGATTCCCTACGAGCAGTACTTC. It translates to CASSRGDSGIPYEQYF.

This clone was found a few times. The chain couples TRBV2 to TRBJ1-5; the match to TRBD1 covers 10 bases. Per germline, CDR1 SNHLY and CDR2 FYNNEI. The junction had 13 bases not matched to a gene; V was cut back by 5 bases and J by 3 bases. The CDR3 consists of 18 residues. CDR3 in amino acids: CASSLPGQGSSNNQPQHF. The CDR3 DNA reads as TGTGCCAGCAGTCTACCGGGACAGGGGTCGAGTAACAATCAGCCCCAGCATTTT.

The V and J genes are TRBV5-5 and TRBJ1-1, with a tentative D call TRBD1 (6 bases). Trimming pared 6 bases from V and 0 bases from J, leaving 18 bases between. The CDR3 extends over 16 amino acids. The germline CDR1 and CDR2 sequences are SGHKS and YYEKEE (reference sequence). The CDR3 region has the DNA TGTGCCAGCAACACAAAGGGGCAGGGGCTGAACACTGAAGCTTTCTTT. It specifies CASNTKGQGLNTEAFF. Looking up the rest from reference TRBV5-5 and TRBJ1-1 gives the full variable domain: DAGVTQSPTHLIKTRGQQVTLRCSPISGHKSVSWYQQVLGQGPQFIFQYYEKEERGRGNFPDRFSARQFPNYSSELNVNALLLGDSALYLCASNTKGQGLNTEAFFGQGTRLTVV.

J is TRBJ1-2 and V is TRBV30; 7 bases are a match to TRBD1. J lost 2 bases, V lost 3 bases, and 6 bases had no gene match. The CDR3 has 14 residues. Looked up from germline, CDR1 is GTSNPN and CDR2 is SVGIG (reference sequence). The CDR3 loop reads CAWSPTGQNYGYTF. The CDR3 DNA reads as TGTGCCTGGAGCCCAACGGGACAGAACTATGGCTACACCTTC.

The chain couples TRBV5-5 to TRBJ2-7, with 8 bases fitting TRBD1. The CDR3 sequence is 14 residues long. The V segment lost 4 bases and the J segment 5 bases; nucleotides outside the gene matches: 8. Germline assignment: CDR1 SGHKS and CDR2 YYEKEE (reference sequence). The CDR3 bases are TGTGCCAGCAGCCCCTGGACAGGGCAAGACGAGCAGTACTTC. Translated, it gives CASSPWTGQDEQYF.

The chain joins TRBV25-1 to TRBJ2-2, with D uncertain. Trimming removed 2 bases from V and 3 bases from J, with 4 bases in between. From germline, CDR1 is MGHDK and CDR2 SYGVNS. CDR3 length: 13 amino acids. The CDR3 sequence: CASSEIDTGELFF. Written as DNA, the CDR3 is TGTGCCAGCAGTGAAATTGACACCGGGGAGCTGTTTTTT.

Here the CDR3 DNA reads TGTGCCAGCAGGACCACTAGGAACACCGGGGAGCTGTTTTTT. Protein sequence: CASRTTRNTGELFF. The chain couples TRBV11-2 to TRBJ2-2; D is possibly TRBD2 (5 bases). CDR1 and CDR2 from the germline V gene are SGHAT and FQNNGV. The V end was cut by 6 bases, the J end by 1 base, with 9 bases between. This CDR3 has 14 residues.

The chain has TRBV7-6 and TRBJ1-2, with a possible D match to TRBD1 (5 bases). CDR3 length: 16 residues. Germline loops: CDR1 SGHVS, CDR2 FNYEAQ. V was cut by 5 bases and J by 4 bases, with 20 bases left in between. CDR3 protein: CASSPWTGPPSYGYTF. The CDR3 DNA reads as TGTGCCAGCAGCCCGTGGACGGGACCTCCGTCCTATGGCTACACCTTC. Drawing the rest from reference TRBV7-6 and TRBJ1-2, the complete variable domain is GAGVSQSPRYKVTKRGQDVALRCDPISGHVSLYWYRQALGQGPEFLTYFNYEAQQDKSGLPNDRFSAERPEGSISTLTIQRTEQRDSAMYRCASSPWTGPPSYGYTFGSGTRLTVV.

The CDR3 loop is CASSPPHSLYEQYF. CDR3 in DNA: TGCGCCAGCAGCCCCCCCCATTCCCTCTACGAGCAGTACTTC. The rearrangement joins TRBV5-1 to TRBJ2-7; D remains ambiguous. Trimming pared 4 bases from V and 3 bases from J, leaving 14 bases between. The CDR3 spans 14 residues. CDR1 and CDR2 (germline): SGHRS, YFSETQ.

CDR3 DNA sequence: TGTGCCAGCAGTGAACTCCTCCAAGAGACCCAGTACTTC. Translating it yields CASSELLQETQYF. The chain uses TRBV2 and TRBJ2-5; no firm D call. The CDR3 runs 13 residues. CDR1 and CDR2 (germline): SNHLY, FYNNEI. V was trimmed by 2 bases and J by 1 base, leaving 5 bases between them.

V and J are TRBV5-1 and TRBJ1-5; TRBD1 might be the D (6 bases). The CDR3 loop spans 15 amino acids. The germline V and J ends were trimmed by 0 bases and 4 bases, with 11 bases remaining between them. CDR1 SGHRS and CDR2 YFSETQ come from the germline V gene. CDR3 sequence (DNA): TGCGCCAGCAGCTTGGAGGGACAAGGGAATCAGCCCCAGCATTTT. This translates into CASSLEGQGNQPQHF.

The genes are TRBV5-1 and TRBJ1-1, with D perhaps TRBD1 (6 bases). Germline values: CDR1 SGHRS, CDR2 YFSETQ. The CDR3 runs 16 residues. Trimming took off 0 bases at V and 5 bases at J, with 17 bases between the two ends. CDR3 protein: CASSLGATGPWTEAFF. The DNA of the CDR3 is TGCGCCAGCAGCTTGGGGGCTACAGGGCCTTGGACTGAAGCTTTCTTT.

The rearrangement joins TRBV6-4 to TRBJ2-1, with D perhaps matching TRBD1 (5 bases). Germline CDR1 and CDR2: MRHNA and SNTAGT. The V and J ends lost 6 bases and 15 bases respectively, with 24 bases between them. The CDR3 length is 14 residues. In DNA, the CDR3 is TGTGCCAGCAGCCCCTTCCAGGGAACCGGTCGTCCGTTCTTC. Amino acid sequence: CASSPFQGTGRPFF.

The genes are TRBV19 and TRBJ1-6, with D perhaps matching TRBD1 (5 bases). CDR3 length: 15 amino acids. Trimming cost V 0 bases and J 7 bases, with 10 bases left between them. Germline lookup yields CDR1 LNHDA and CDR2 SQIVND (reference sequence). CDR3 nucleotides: TGTGCCAGTAGTATAGAGGGGGGAGGAAATTCACCCCTCCACTTT. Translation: CASSIEGGGNSPLHF.

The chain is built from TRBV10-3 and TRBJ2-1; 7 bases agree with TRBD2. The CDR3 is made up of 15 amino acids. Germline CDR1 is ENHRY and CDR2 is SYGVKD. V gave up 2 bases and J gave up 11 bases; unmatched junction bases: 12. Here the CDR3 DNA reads TGTGCCATCAGTGAGAAGGCTAGCGGAGAGGGTAAGCAGTTCTTC. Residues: CAISEKASGEGKQFF.

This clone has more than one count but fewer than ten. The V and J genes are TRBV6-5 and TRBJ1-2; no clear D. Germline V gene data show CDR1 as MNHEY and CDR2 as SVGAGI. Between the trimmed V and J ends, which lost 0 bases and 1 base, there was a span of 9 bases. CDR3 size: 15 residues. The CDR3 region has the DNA TGTGCCAGCAGTTACTCGATACTCAATAACTATGGCTACACCTTC. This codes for CASSYSILNNYGYTF.